This TCR beta chain is drawn from a study of cytomegalovirus exposure and HLA in healthy donors. V gave up 0 bases and J gave up 6 bases, with 15 bases separating them. CDR1 and CDR2 (germline): SGHAT, FQNNGV. This CDR3 has 15 residues. Clones were read by immunoSEQ multiplex PCR, and TCRdb kept only the in-frame ones, dropping some. The data contain around 120,000 clones, 80% to 90% of them singletons. V usage is TRBV11-2 and J usage is TRBJ2-7; no clear D gene. The receptor was derived from a man aged 18 to 29 in good health and CMV-seropositive. The sample consisted of PBMCs. The chain's CDR3 is CASSLEVQENSEQYF. The CDR3 nucleotides are TGTGCCAGCAGCTTAGAGGTCCAGGAAAATAGCGAGCAGTACTTC.